These 9 T cell receptor beta chains were all obtained from the same sample, sequenced in a study of Ad26.COV2.S vaccination and SARS-CoV-2 variants. Clones were read by immunoSEQ multiplex PCR, and TCRdb kept only the in-frame ones, dropping some. The profile shows roughly 350,000 clones, roughly 84% of them singletons. The sample's treatment: around 19 received Ad26.COV2.S at low or high dose, single or two shots; about 5 received placebo; per-sample allocation not given. Collection of the samples took place on day 63 after the first injection of vaccine or placebo. The specimen comprised peripheral blood, sampled in a trial of Ad26.COV2.S vaccine versus placebo. All receptors come from a person between 18 and 60 years old who received the Ad26.COV2.S COVID-19 vaccine or a placebo.

In this sample, this clone turned up a few times. This sequence joins TRBV5-1 and TRBJ2-7; D is unclear. Germline CDR1 reads SGHRS; CDR2 reads YFSETQ. V was pared by 1 base and J by 7 bases, with 6 bases between. The CDR3 has 11 amino acids. For the CDR3, the DNA is TGCGCCAGCAGCTTGATGGAGGAGCAGTACTTC. Its translation is CASSLMEEQYF.

This chain uses TRBV30 with TRBJ1-6; 8 bases line up with TRBD1. This CDR3 spans 15 amino acids. The V segment lost 5 bases and the J segment 0 bases; nucleotides outside the gene matches: 3. Germline V lookup: CDR1 GTSNPN, CDR2 SVGIG (reference sequence). The CDR3 sequence: CAWWTGSSYNSPLHF. The CDR3 DNA sequence: TGTGCCTGGTGGACAGGGAGCTCCTATAATTCACCCCTCCACTTT.

The chain is built from TRBV6-2 or TRBV6-3 and TRBJ2-7, with no clear D. There are 14 residues in the CDR3. Germline lookup yields CDR1 MNHEY and CDR2 SVGEGT. Deletions cut 2 bases from V and 7 bases from J, with 15 bases between. DNA of the CDR3: TGTGCCAGCAGTTACCCAATCGGGCGGTCAGAGCAGTACTTC. Its translation: CASSYPIGRSEQYF.

CDR3: CASPTVGDTQYF. The CDR3 nucleotides are TGTGCCAGTCCCACCGTGGGAGATACGCAGTATTTT. V gene TRBV6-6 combines with J gene TRBJ2-3; D unclear. Germline V CDR1 and CDR2: MNHNY, SVGAGI (reference sequence). The CDR3 has 12 amino acids. Trimming shortened V by 9 bases and J by 5 bases, and 12 bases separated the two germline ends.

The chain employs TRBV27 and TRBJ1-1; D possibly corresponds to TRBD1 (6 bases). The CDR3 loop spans 15 amino acids. Germline lookup yields CDR1 MNHEY and CDR2 SMNVEV (reference sequence). V lost 5 bases and J 0 bases, leaving 13 bases between the germline ends. The CDR3 spells CASSRQQGLNTEAFF. The CDR3 DNA follows: TGTGCCAGCAGTAGACAACAGGGTCTGAACACTGAAGCTTTCTTT.

The chain joins TRBV5-6 to TRBJ2-7; D gene ambiguous. The CDR3 extends over 12 amino acids. The V and J ends lost 1 base and 3 bases respectively, with 5 bases between them. Germline assignment: CDR1 SGHDT and CDR2 YYEEEE. DNA for the CDR3: TGTGCCAGCAGCTTGATAGACTACGAGCAGTACTTC. It specifies CASSLIDYEQYF.

This sequence joins TRBV9 and TRBJ1-4; perhaps TRBD1 as D (5 bases). Germline loops: CDR1 SGDLS, CDR2 YYNGEE. The CDR3 totals 14 residues. Trimming removed 3 bases from V and 4 bases from J, with 10 bases in between. Written as DNA, the CDR3 is TGTGCCAGCAGCGCCGGGACCCTTAATGAAAAACTGTTTTTT. It yields the protein CASSAGTLNEKLFF.

V is TRBV13 and J is TRBJ1-5, with 12 bases aligning to TRBD1. After removal of 4 bases from V and 6 bases from J, the junction contained 7 bases not matched to a gene. The CDR3 runs to 16 residues. The germline V gene has CDR1 PRHDT and CDR2 FYEKMQ (reference sequence). CDR3 residues: CASSWSGTGGTQPQHF. The CDR3 DNA sequence: TGTGCCAGCAGCTGGTCCGGGACAGGGGGCACTCAGCCCCAGCATTTT.

The chain is built from TRBV2 and TRBJ2-7, with 9 bases identical to TRBD1. With V trimmed by 1 base and J by 0 bases, 13 bases remained unmatched. From germline, CDR1 is SNHLY and CDR2 FYNNEI. The CDR3 has 19 amino acids. The CDR3 loop is CASSEDAPTGGHISYEQYF. In DNA form, the CDR3 reads TGTGCCAGCAGTGAAGATGCCCCCACAGGGGGCCACATCTCCTACGAGCAGTACTTC. Supplemented by reference TRBV2 and TRBJ2-7, the full variable domain reads EPEVTQTPSHQVTQMGQEVILRCVPISNHLYFYWYRQILGQKVEFLVSFYNNEISEKSEIFDDQFSVERPDGSNFTLKIRSTKLEDSAMYFCASSEDAPTGGHISYEQYFGPGTRLTVT.